This T cell receptor beta chain was obtained from a study of control samples from healthy donors and cancer patients. TCRdb keeps only in-frame clones here, not all; method: immunoSEQ multiplex PCR. This sample yields approximately 100,000 clones, of which roughly 88% are seen a single time; 11% to 15% belongs to the top ten. The sample comprised blood. The sequence was obtained from a man younger than 40 in good health.

The CDR3 loop reads CAWGTSGRRVGNNEQFF. The CDR3 nucleotides are TGTGCCTGGGGGACTAGCGGCCGTCGAGTCGGGAACAATGAGCAGTTCTTC. The chain uses TRBV30 and TRBJ2-1; 11 nucleotides align to TRBD2. The germline V gene encodes CDR1 GTSNPN and CDR2 SVGIG (reference sequence). This CDR3 has 17 residues. V lost 5 bases to trimming and J lost 5 bases; unmatched junction nucleotides: 14.